What follows are 28 T cell receptor beta chains derived from one specimen sequenced in a study of regulatory T cells in long-lasting Graves disease. The time point is: newly diagnosed GD, antithyroid drugs for less than 3 months. TCR sequences were obtained from RNA taken from PBMCs. TCR beta libraries were built with iRepertoire HTBI primers and Arm-PCR of CDR3 regions. One entry per CDR3 protein results from TCRdb running MiXCR on the multiplex PCR reads. The table has around 500,000 distinct CDR3 sequences, more than 10% seen once; the top ten hold around 10%. This same sample was also part of a study on T cells in Graves' hyperthyroidism and ophthalmopathy.

This specimen was peripheral blood mononuclear cells (PBMCs), taken at new diagnosis, from a patient treated with antithyroid drugs. The receptors originated from a woman younger than 45 with Graves disease.

This clonotype was observed at least ten times. The chain couples TRBV19 to TRBJ1-2, with TRBD1 identical over 9 bases. This CDR3 region has 15 residues. Germline loops: CDR1 LNHDA, CDR2 SQIVND (reference sequence). V trimming: 6 bases; J trimming: 7 bases; junction bases outside the gene matches: 12. DNA for the CDR3: TGTGCCAGTAGCCCGAGGACAGGGGAGGAATCTGGCTACACCTTC. Its protein is CASSPRTGEESGYTF.

This chain connects TRBV6-1 to TRBJ2-3, with D possibly being TRBD1 or TRBD2 (6 bases each). Germline V gene lookup returns CDR1 MNHNS and CDR2 SASEGT. This CDR3 comprises 13 residues. Trimming took 6 bases from V and 7 from J, leaving 14 bases between them. In DNA, the CDR3 is TGTGCCAGCAGAACCGGGGGCGCCTATACGCAGTATTTT. This translates into CASRTGGAYTQYF.

The sample holds many counts of this clonotype. V gene TRBV11-3 combines with J gene TRBJ2-3; D unresolved. Germline loops: CDR1 SGHNT, CDR2 YENEEA. Trimming left V 4 bases short and J 5 bases short, with 10 bases between. CDR3 length equals 13 residues. In nucleotides, the CDR3 is TGTGCCAGCAGCTCTTATCTGGAAGATACGCAGTATTTT. It translates to CASSSYLEDTQYF. Looking up the rest from reference TRBV11-3 and TRBJ2-3 gives the full variable domain: EAGVVQSPRYKIIEKKQPVAFWCNPISGHNTLYWYLQNLGQGPELLIRYENEEAVDDSQLPKDRFSAERLKGVDSTLKIQPAELGDSAVYLCASSSYLEDTQYFGPGTRLTVL.

This rearrangement joins TRBV3-1 to TRBJ2-7; 7 nucleotides align to TRBD2. Germline V gives CDR1 LGHDT, CDR2 YNNKEL (reference sequence). Losses at the gene ends were 5 bases for V and 3 bases for J; bases not matched to a gene: 13. CDR3 length equals 16 residues. The CDR3 loop is CASSAHPGLRSYEQYF. The CDR3 coding sequence is TGTGCCAGCAGCGCGCACCCGGGACTACGTAGCTACGAGCAGTACTTC.

This clonotype was counted many times. This chain uses TRBV27 with TRBJ2-7; 8 nucleotides align to TRBD1. Trimming removed 4 bases from V and 4 bases from J; junction bases left unmatched: 3. Germline V gene data show CDR1 as MNHEY and CDR2 as SMNVEV (reference sequence). This CDR3 has 13 residues. CDR3 in amino acids: CASSSRTGYEQYF. As DNA, the CDR3 is TGTGCCAGCAGTTCACGGACAGGGTACGAGCAGTACTTC.

The DNA for the CDR3 is TGTGCCAGCAGTGATAGACGGCGCCAAGAGACCCAGTACTTC. It is translated as CASSDRRRQETQYF. V gene TRBV6-2 or TRBV6-3 combines with J gene TRBJ2-5; D unresolved. V shed 5 bases and J shed 1 base, with 11 bases lying between them. The CDR3 length is 14 residues. Germline CDR1 reads MNHEY; CDR2 reads SVGEGT.

This clonotype has more than one count but fewer than ten. Given a much more abundant clone one base away, this may be a read error. The chain is built from TRBV18 and TRBJ1-4; no reliable D call. This CDR3 spans 13 amino acids. V lost 4 bases to trimming and J lost 5 bases, with 8 bases between them. Germline CDR1 KGHSH, CDR2 LQKENI. This CDR3 reads CASSQRANEKLFF. The CDR3, as DNA: TGTGCCAGCTCACAGAGGGCGAATGAAAAACTGTTTTTT.

This clonotype was recorded at least ten times. The CDR3 region is CASSPRQVPNEKLFF. The CDR3 DNA is TGTGCCAGCAGTCCTCGACAGGTCCCCAATGAAAAACTGTTTTTT. The gene calls are TRBV12-3 or TRBV12-4 and TRBJ1-4; maybe TRBD1 (6 bases). This CDR3 is 15 amino acids long. Trimming left V 5 bases short and J 5 bases short, with 15 bases between.

This clonotype has ten or more counts. This chain joins TRBV7-8 and TRBJ2-5; no clear D. This CDR3 is built from 14 residues. V dropped 5 bases and J dropped 4 bases, with 14 bases sitting between them. CDR1 and CDR2 from the germline V gene are SGHVS and FQNEAQ. The CDR3 DNA is TGTGCCAGCAGCCCCGCCGGCTGGGGAGAGACCCAGTACTTC. Encoded protein: CASSPAGWGETQYF.

Ten or more counts support this clonotype. V gene TRBV6-1 combines with J gene TRBJ2-1, with 8 nucleotides matching TRBD2. With V trimmed by 7 bases and J by 2 bases, 4 bases remained unmatched. CDR3 length: 14 amino acids. Germline values: CDR1 MNHNS, CDR2 SASEGT. The CDR3 coding sequence is TGTGCCAGCAACGGGCGGGGGGCCTACAATGAGCAGTTCTTC. Protein product: CASNGRGAYNEQFF.

This chain links TRBV4-1 with TRBJ2-2; no clear D. V was cut by 1 base and J by 2 bases, with 11 bases left in between. Germline values: CDR1 MGHRA, CDR2 YSYEKL. The CDR3 totals 16 residues. This CDR3 is CASSQGAASNTGELFF. The CDR3 nucleotides read TGCGCCAGCAGCCAAGGGGCGGCATCTAACACCGGGGAGCTGTTTTTT.

There are many counts of this clonotype. The rearrangement uses TRBV11-2 and TRBJ2-1; the match to TRBD2 covers 11 bases. Germline lookup yields CDR1 SGHAT and CDR2 FQNNGV. The CDR3 extends over 15 amino acids. Unmatched junction bases numbered 6, after V lost 1 base and J lost 10 bases. CDR3 DNA sequence: TGTGCCAGCAGCTTAGTACTAGCGGGAGTCCGGGAGCAGTTCTTC. Its translation is CASSLVLAGVREQFF.

This clonotype was recorded at least ten times. The chain recombines TRBV7-2 with TRBJ2-7; 7 bases are shared with TRBD1. This CDR3 is built from 12 residues. V was clipped by 4 bases and J by 5 bases; unmatched bases: 2. Germline CDR1 reads SGHTA; CDR2 reads FQGNSA. As DNA, the CDR3 is TGTGCCAGCAGCTACAGGGGTAACGAGCAGTACTTC. It codes for CASSYRGNEQYF.

This clonotype was recorded a few times. A much larger clonotype is one base distant, so this may be a read error. The DNA for the CDR3 is TGTGCCTGCAGCCCCGGACAGGTCCCAAATTCACCCCTCCACTTT. Its translation: CACSPGQVPNSPLHF. This chain joins TRBV28 and TRBJ1-6; 7 bases match TRBD1. Germline V CDR1 and CDR2: MDHEN, SYDVKM. This CDR3 comprises 15 residues.

A remark on this clonotype: This may come from a read error, since a much larger clone is one base off. The chain carries TRBV7-9 and TRBJ2-5, with a weak D call TRBD2 (6 bases). TRBJ2-1 matches the DNA end more closely, so the J call is doubtful. CDR1 and CDR2 from the germline V gene are SEHNR and FQNEAQ (reference sequence). CDR3 length: 14 amino acids. The CDR3 sequence: CASSRKGLDNEQFF. The CDR3 nucleotides read TGTGCCAGCAGCCGTAAGGGACTCGACAATGAGCAGTTCTTC.

The chain recombines TRBV4-1 with TRBJ2-7; D may correspond to TRBD1 or TRBD2 (5 bases each). The CDR3 loop spans 16 amino acids. V lost 1 base and J lost 2, with 15 bases in between. Per germline, CDR1 MGHRA and CDR2 YSYEKL. The CDR3 loop is CASSQGRGVPPYEQYF. DNA for the CDR3: TGCGCCAGCAGCCAAGGTAGGGGAGTCCCCCCCTACGAGCAGTACTTC.

This clonotype was recorded many times. V usage is TRBV6-1 and J usage is TRBJ2-2; 8 nucleotides align to TRBD1. CDR1 MNHNS and CDR2 SASEGT come from the germline V gene. The CDR3 contains 15 residues. V lost 6 bases to trimming and J lost 4 bases; unmatched junction nucleotides: 7. DNA for the CDR3: TGTGCCAGCAGGCTGATGGACAGGGTCACCGGGGAGCTGTTTTTT. It yields the protein CASRLMDRVTGELFF.

The chain links TRBV7-9 to TRBJ2-1, with 7 bases aligning to TRBD1. J was trimmed by 13 bases and V by 4 bases; bases with no gene match: 10. This CDR3 is 13 amino acids long. Germline CDR1 is SEHNR and CDR2 is FQNEAQ (reference sequence). CDR3 region: CASSSGQELYQFF. As DNA, the CDR3 is TGTGCCAGCAGCTCTGGACAGGAGCTCTATCAGTTCTTC.

At least ten counts were recorded for this clonotype. The J gene is TRBJ1-1, the V gene TRBV29-1; TRBD1 is a possible D gene (5 bases). This CDR3 region has 17 residues. Germline assignment: CDR1 SQVTM and CDR2 ANQGSEA. V gave up 6 bases and J gave up 1 base, with 24 bases separating them. DNA for the CDR3: TGCAGCGTCCTGAAGATCGTGGGGGGATGGGAGAACACTGAAGCTTTCTTT. Amino acids: CSVLKIVGGWENTEAFF.

This clonotype has only a few counts. The DNA for the CDR3 is TGCGCCAGCAGCCAAGCCGTCCTCGTCGCGGGAGGCTACGAGCAGTACTTC. The encoded protein is CASSQAVLVAGGYEQYF. The chain carries TRBV4-1 and TRBJ2-7, with 8 bases that match TRBD2. Germline V gives CDR1 MGHRA, CDR2 YSYEKL. The CDR3 consists of 17 residues. V lost 1 base, J lost 3 bases, and 11 bases stayed unmatched.

The rearrangement uses TRBV9 and TRBJ2-7; D uncertain. The V and J ends lost 0 bases and 3 bases respectively, with 16 bases between them. Germline assignment: CDR1 SGDLS and CDR2 YYNGEE. The CDR3 runs 16 residues. Written as DNA, the CDR3 is TGTGCCAGCAGCGTAGCGCCTACCGGGCCGAGCTACGAGCAGTACTTC. It translates to CASSVAPTGPSYEQYF.

The table lists this clonotype with many counts. The chain employs TRBV2 and TRBJ1-3, with D unresolved. Per germline, CDR1 SNHLY and CDR2 FYNNEI. The V gene lost 6 bases and the J gene lost 1 base, with 16 bases spanning the gap. CDR3 length: 16 amino acids. CDR3 nucleotides: TGTGCCAGCAGCACATACGGGTATTCTTCTGGAAACACCATATATTTT. Protein: CASSTYGYSSGNTIYF.

This clonotype was counted a few times. The chain is built from TRBV30 and TRBJ1-5, with D perhaps matching TRBD1 (6 bases). This CDR3 has 13 amino acids. V was pared by 7 bases and J by 1 base, with 11 bases between. CDR1 and CDR2 from the germline V gene are GTSNPN and SVGIG (reference sequence). CDR3 amino acids: CASGAGSNQPQHF. The CDR3 region has the DNA TGTGCCTCGGGGGCAGGGAGCAATCAGCCCCAGCATTTT.

Many counts were recorded for this clonotype. The chain combines TRBV20-1 with TRBJ2-5, with 12 bases identical to TRBD2. V lost 5 bases and J lost 5; bases outside the gene matches: 12. This CDR3 is 16 amino acids long. In germline, CDR1 is DFQATT, CDR2 SNEGSKA (reference sequence). The CDR3 sequence is CSAPRLAGGFVETQYF. The CDR3 DNA reads as TGCAGTGCTCCTCGCCTAGCGGGAGGGTTTGTTGAGACCCAGTACTTC.

The V gene is TRBV5-1, the J gene TRBJ1-1; maybe TRBD1 (6 bases). Per the germline V gene, CDR1 is SGHRS and CDR2 is YFSETQ. Trimming removed 2 bases from V and 3 bases from J, with 14 bases in between. The CDR3 covers 15 residues. CDR3 amino acids: CASSFGQRVDTEAFF. The DNA for the CDR3 is TGCGCCAGCAGCTTCGGACAGCGAGTTGACACTGAAGCTTTCTTT. Supplemented by reference TRBV5-1 and TRBJ1-1, the full variable domain reads KAGVTQTPRYLIKTRGQQVTLSCSPISGHRSVSWYQQTPGQGLQFLFEYFSETQRNKGNFPGRFSGRQFSNSRSEMNVSTLELGDSALYLCASSFGQRVDTEAFFGQGTRLTVV.

V gene TRBV20-1 combines with J gene TRBJ1-5; unclear D gene. The V and J ends lost 5 bases and 9 bases respectively, with 20 bases between them. In germline, CDR1 is DFQATT, CDR2 SNEGSKA (reference sequence). The CDR3 length is 14 residues. As DNA, the CDR3 is TGCAGTGCTCGGCCGGGTCCGGTCTTGGGGCCCCAGCATTTT. Its protein is CSARPGPVLGPQHF.

This sequence joins TRBV5-4 and TRBJ2-5, with D hard to call. The germline V gene has CDR1 SGHNT and CDR2 YYREEE (reference sequence). Trimming took 3 bases from V and 1 from J, leaving 13 bases between them. This CDR3 comprises 15 residues. The CDR3 coding sequence is TGTGCCAGCAGCTCCTCTAGGGATTTCCAAGAGACCCAGTACTTC. Amino acids: CASSSSRDFQETQYF.

There are many counts of this clonotype. V gene TRBV27 combines with J gene TRBJ2-6; TRBD1 or TRBD2 may be the D gene (5 bases each). The length of the CDR3 is 19 residues. V was clipped by 5 bases and J by 3 bases, with 23 bases between them. Germline V lookup: CDR1 MNHEY, CDR2 SMNVEV (reference sequence). The CDR3 loop reads CASSHLSTGTGHGANVLTF. CDR3 DNA sequence: TGTGCCAGCAGTCACCTGTCGACGGGAACTGGACATGGGGCCAACGTCCTGACTTTC. The whole variable domain, remainder taken from reference TRBV27 and TRBJ2-6, is EAQVTQNPRYLITVTGKKLTVTCSQNMNHEYMSWYRQDPGLGLRQIYYSMNVEVTDKGDVPEGYKVSRKEKRNFPLILESPSPNQTSLYFCASSHLSTGTGHGANVLTFGAGSRLTVL.